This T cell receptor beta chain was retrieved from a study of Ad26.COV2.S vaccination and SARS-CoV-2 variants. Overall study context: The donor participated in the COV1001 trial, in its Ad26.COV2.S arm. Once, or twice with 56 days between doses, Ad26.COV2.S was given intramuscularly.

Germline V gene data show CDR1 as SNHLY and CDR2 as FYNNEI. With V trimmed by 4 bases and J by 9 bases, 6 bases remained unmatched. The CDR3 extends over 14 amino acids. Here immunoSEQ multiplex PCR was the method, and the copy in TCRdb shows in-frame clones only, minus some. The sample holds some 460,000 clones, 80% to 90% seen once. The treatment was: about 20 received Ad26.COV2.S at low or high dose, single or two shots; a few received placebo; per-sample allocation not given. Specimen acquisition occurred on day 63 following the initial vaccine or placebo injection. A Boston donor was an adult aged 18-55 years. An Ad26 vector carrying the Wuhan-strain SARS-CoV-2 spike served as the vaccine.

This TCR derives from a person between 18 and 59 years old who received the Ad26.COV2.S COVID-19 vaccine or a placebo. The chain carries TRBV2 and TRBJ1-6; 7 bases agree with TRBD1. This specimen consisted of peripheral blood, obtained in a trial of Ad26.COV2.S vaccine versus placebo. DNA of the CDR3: TGTGCCAGCAGTGCACGACAGGGAGGTTCACCCCTCCACTTT. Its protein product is CASSARQGGSPLHF. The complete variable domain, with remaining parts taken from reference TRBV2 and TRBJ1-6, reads EPEVTQTPSHQVTQMGQEVILRCVPISNHLYFYWYRQILGQKVEFLVSFYNNEISEKSEIFDDQFSVERPDGSNFTLKIRSTKLEDSAMYFCASSARQGGSPLHFGNGTRLTVT.